This TCR beta chain was recorded in a study of vaccination and CD4 T cells after COVID-19. Overall study context: Each post-COVID sample was drawn after diagnosis, and the median interval was roughly 100 days (range 35 to 161). Cellular stimulation was performed using overlapping spike peptides derived from SARS-CoV-2, HCoV-NL63, HCoV-OC43 and HCoV-229E.

Specified treatment: approximately nine-day PBMC culture with coronavirus spike peptide pools or control peptides (ViraFEST assay). The unexposed donor's CD4+ T cells were collected before the COVID-19 pandemic (2011-2018). It was with about 10 IU/ml IL-2 and 9.5 to 10 ug/ml peptide pools that 1.5 million to 2 million PBMCs per well were cultured. An Oncomine TCR Beta short-read assay was used to sequence the DNA from cultured CD4+ T cells. Each CDR3 protein gets one entry after TCRdb re-called the PCR reads with MiXCR. The sample holds about 2,600 distinct CDR3 sequences; 39% are singletons and the top ten take around 45%. Findings and caveats of the study: Spike mono-reactivity was found in 304 of 307 vaccine-specific clones from convalescent patients.

This clonotype has only a few counts. What it recognizes is unknown. CDR1 and CDR2 (germline): MNHNS, SASEGT. CDR3 size: 17 residues. Trimming cost V 8 bases and J 2 bases, with 23 bases left between them. This chain links TRBV6-1 with TRBJ2-3; D possibly corresponds to TRBD2 (7 bases). The sample consisted of CD4+ T cells from blood, cultured in vitro. This TCR was sampled from a human donor in good health. The CDR3 spells CASSGSAGAPPTDTQYF. CDR3 DNA: TGTGCCAGCTCGGGGTCGGCGGGGGCCCCCCCCACAGATACGCAGTATTTT.